Sequencing of this TCR beta chain was carried out in a study of vaccination effects on CD4 cells after COVID-19. This CDR3 is 14 amino acids long. Germline CDR1 reads MNHEY; CDR2 reads SMNVEV (reference sequence). V was clipped by 4 bases and J by 5 bases, with 13 bases between them. Comments on this clone: Its antigen is still unknown.

The method was immunoSEQ multiplex PCR; TCRdb's version includes in-frame clones alone and lacks a portion of them. The sample lists tens of thousands of clones, around 74% seen once, with approximately 2.9% in the top ten. Subsequent to a culture period of about nine days, CD4+ T cells were isolated. In the vaccine recipients, nucleocapsid antibodies were negative and there was no prior SARS-CoV-2 infection. Replacing half the medium with IL-2 medium was done on days 3 and 7. This specimen consisted of CD4+ T cells from PBMCs cultured without peptide, obtained before COVID-19 vaccination. The gene calls are TRBV27 and TRBJ2-3, with D maybe TRBD2 (7 bases). The TCR was taken from a human donor who received a COVID-19 vaccine. The chain's CDR3 is CASSSRGAKDTQYF. CDR3 in DNA: TGTGCCAGCAGTTCCCGGGGGGCGAAAGATACGCAGTATTTT.